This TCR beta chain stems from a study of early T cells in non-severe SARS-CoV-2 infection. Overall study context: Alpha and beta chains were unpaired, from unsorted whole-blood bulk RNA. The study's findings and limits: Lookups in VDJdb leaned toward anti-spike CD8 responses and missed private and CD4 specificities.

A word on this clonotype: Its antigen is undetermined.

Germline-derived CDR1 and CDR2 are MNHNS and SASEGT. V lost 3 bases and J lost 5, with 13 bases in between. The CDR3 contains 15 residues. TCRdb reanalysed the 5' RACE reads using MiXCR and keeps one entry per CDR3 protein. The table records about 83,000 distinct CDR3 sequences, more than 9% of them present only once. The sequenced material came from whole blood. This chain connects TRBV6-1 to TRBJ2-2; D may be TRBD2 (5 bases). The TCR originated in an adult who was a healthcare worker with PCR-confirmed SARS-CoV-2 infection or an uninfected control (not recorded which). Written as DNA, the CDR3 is TGTGCCAGCAGTGAGGAGGAGCTCGGGACCGGGGAGCTGTTTTTT. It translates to CASSEEELGTGELFF.